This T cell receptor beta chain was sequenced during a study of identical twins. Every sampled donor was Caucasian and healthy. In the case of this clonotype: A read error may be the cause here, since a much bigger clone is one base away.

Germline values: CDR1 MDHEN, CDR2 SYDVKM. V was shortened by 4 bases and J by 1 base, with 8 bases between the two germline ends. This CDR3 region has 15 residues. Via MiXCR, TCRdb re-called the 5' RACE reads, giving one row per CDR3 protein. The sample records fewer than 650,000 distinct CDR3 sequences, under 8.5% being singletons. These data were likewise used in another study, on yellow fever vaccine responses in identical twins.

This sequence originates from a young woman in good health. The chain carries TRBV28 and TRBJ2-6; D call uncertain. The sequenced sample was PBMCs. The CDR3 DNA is TGTGCCAGCAGTTCCTACAGTTCTGGGGCCAACGTCCTGACTTTC. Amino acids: CASSSYSSGANVLTF.